This T cell receptor beta chain derives from a study of blood T cell repertoires in COVID-19. This table comes from immunoSEQ multiplex PCR, and its TCRdb copy is limited to in-frame clones, with some not included. The table shows approximately 290,000 clones, with about 80% occurring only once. CDR1 is MNHEY and CDR2 is SVGEGT in the germline V gene. Trimming shortened V by 0 bases and J by 4 bases, and 9 bases separated the two germline ends. The CDR3 spans 14 residues. The sequence was collected from a person aged 65-85 years with COVID-19, enrolled during active disease. This rearrangement joins TRBV6-2 or TRBV6-3 to TRBJ1-2; D uncertain. The specimen sequenced was peripheral blood. In DNA form, the CDR3 reads TGTGCCAGCAGTTACTCGGGTTGGGCCTATGGCTACACCTTC. As protein: CASSYSGWAYGYTF.